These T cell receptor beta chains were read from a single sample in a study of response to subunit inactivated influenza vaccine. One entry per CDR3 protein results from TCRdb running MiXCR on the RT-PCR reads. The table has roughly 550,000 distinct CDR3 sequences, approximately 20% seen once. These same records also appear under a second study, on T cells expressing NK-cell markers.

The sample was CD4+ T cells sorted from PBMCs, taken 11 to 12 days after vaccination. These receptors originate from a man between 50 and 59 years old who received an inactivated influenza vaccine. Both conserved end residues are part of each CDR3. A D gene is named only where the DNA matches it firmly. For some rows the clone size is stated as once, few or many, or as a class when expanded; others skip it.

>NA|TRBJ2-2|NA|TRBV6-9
CASSVGAYTGELFF
TGTGCCAGCAGTGTAGGGGCGTACACCGGGGAGCTGTTTTTT
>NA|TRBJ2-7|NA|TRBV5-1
CASSLGLGSKSYEQYF
TGCGCCAGCAGCTTGGGCTTAGGCAGTAAATCCTACGAGCAGTACTTC
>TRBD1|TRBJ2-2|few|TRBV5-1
CASRLTGNIGTGELFF
TGCGCCAGCCGTTTGACAGGGAATATCGGGACCGGGGAGCTGTTTTTT
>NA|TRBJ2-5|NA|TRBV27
CASRRGQLQETQYF
TGTGCCAGCAGACGAGGACAGCTCCAAGAGACCCAGTACTTC
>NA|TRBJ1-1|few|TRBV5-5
CASTLSQANTEAFF
TGTGCCAGCACCTTGTCCCAGGCGAACACTGAAGCTTTCTTT
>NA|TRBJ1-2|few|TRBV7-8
CASSLDRFYGYTF
TGTGCCAGCAGCTTAGACAGGTTTTATGGCTACACCTTC
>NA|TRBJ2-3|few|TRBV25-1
CASRDSLSTDTQYF
TGTGCCAGCAGGGACAGCCTTAGCACAGATACGCAGTATTTT
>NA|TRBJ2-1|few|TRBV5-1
CASSLDGRVRSYNEQFF
TGCGCCAGCAGCTTGGATGGGCGGGTTCGGTCCTACAATGAGCAGTTCTTC
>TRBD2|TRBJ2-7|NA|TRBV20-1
CSASRGRGDEQYF
TGCAGTGCTAGTAGGGGCCGGGGGGACGAGCAGTACTTC
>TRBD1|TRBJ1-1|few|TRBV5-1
CASSLGSRGTGGFGTEAFF
TGCGCCAGCAGCTTGGGCAGCAGGGGGACAGGGGGCTTCGGGACTGAAGCTTTCTTT
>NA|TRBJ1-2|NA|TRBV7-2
CASSPDGRSYGYTF
TGTGCCAGCAGCCCGGACGGACGGAGCTATGGCTACACCTTC
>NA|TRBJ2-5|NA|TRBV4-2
CASSQESGRGETQYF
TGTGCCAGCAGCCAGGAAAGCGGCAGGGGTGAGACCCAGTACTTC
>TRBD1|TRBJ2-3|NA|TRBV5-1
CASSLGQGARQTDTQYF
TGCGCCAGCAGCTTGGGACAGGGAGCCCGCCAAACAGATACGCAGTATTTT
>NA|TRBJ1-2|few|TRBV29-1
CSVGGWSRSDGYTF
TGCAGCGTTGGGGGTTGGTCCAGGAGCGATGGCTACACCTTC
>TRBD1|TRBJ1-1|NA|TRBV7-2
CASSLGQGQAFF
TGTGCCAGCAGCTTAGGACAGGGGCAAGCTTTCTTT
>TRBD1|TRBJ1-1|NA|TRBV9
CASSAGQVYTEAFF
TGTGCCAGCAGCGCCGGACAGGTGTACACTGAAGCTTTCTTT
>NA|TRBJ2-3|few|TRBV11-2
CASSRGGQITDTQYF
TGTGCCAGCAGCAGGGGTGGGCAGATCACAGATACGCAGTATTTT
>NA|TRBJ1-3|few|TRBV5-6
CASSFLGLSSGNTIYF
TGTGCCAGCAGCTTCCTCGGATTAAGCTCTGGAAACACCATATATTTT
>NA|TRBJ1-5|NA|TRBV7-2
CASSLTAHSNQPQHF
TGTGCCAGCAGCTTAACAGCTCATAGCAATCAGCCCCAGCATTTT
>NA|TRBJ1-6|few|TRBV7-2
CASSLFSVGDSPLHF
TGTGCCAGCAGCTTGTTTTCGGTCGGAGATTCACCCCTCCACTTT
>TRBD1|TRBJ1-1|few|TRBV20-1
CSARLQGADTEAFF
TGCAGTGCTAGACTTCAGGGGGCGGACACTGAAGCTTTCTTT
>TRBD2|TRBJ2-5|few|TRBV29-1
CSVDSGRYETQYF
TGCAGCGTTGATAGCGGGAGGTATGAGACCCAGTACTTC
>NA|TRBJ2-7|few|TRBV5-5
CASSLSQQGGEQYF
TGTGCCAGCAGCTTGTCACAACAGGGTGGCGAGCAGTACTTC
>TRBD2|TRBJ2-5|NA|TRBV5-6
CASSLTRLAVQETQYF
TGTGCCAGCAGCTTGACCCGGCTAGCGGTTCAAGAGACCCAGTACTTC
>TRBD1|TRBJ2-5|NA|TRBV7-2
CASRKPGQGEETQYF
TGTGCCAGCAGGAAACCGGGACAGGGTGAGGAGACCCAGTACTTC
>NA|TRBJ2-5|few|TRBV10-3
CAISEQEGPPPETQYF
TGTGCCATCAGTGAGCAGGAGGGCCCGCCCCCAGAGACCCAGTACTTC
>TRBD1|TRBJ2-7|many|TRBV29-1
CSVVMAVGGRLYEQYF
TGCAGCGTTGTTATGGCTGTAGGGGGCCGATTGTACGAGCAGTACTTC
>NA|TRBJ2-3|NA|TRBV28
CASSFSGPDTQYF
TGTGCCAGCAGTTTCTCCGGGCCAGATACGCAGTATTTT
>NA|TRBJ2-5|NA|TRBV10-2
CASTPLRGETQYF
TGCGCCAGCACTCCGTTACGGGGGGAGACCCAGTACTTC
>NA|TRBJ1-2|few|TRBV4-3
CASSQDNRGAQYGYTF
TGCGCCAGCAGCCAAGATAACCGGGGGGCGCAATATGGCTACACCTTC
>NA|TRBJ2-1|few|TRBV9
CASSSAPQGEQFF
TGTGCCAGCAGCAGTGCCCCACAAGGGGAGCAGTTCTTC
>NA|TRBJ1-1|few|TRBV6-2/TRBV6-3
CASKGGPRDTEAFF
TGTGCCTCCAAGGGGGGCCCAAGGGACACTGAAGCTTTCTTT
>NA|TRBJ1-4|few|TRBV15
CATSKGGRVREKLFF
TGTGCCACCAGCAAAGGTGGCAGGGTAAGAGAAAAACTGTTTTTT
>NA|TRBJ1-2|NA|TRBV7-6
CASSLGTDANYGYTF
TGTGCCAGCAGCTTAGGGACAGACGCAAACTATGGCTACACCTTC
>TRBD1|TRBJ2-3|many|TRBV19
CASRPDRASDTQYF
TGTGCCAGTAGACCGGACAGGGCGTCAGATACGCAGTATTTT
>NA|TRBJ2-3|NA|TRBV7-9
CASSWPGSSTDTQYF
TGTGCCAGCAGCTGGCCGGGATCTAGCACAGATACGCAGTATTTT
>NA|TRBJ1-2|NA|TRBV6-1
CASSEIIGKPSNYGYTF
TGTGCCAGCAGTGAAATTATAGGGAAACCCTCTAACTATGGCTACACCTTC
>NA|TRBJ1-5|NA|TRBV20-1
CSARDGGVNQPQHF
TGCAGTGCTAGAGATGGGGGGGTCAATCAGCCCCAGCATTTT
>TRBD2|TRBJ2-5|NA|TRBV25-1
CASSDTRREPQYF
TGTGCCAGCAGTGATACACGGCGGGAGCCCCAGTACTTC
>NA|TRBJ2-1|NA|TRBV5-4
CAGSFSGIYNEQFF
TGTGCCGGCAGCTTTTCGGGAATCTACAATGAGCAGTTCTTC
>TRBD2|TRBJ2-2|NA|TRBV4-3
CASSQGGLAGYTGELFF
TGCGCCAGCAGCCAAGGTGGGCTAGCGGGGTACACCGGGGAGCTGTTTTTT
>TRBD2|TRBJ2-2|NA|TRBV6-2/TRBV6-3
CASSQTSGRMAGELFF
TGTGCCAGCAGCCAAACTAGCGGGAGGATGGCCGGGGAGCTGTTTTTT
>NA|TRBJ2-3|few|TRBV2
CASLSRTGTDTQYF
TGTGCCAGCCTTTCCCGGACAGGCACAGATACGCAGTATTTT
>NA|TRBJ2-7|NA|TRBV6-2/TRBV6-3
CASSYFPGTSTYEQYF
TGTGCCAGCAGTTACTTTCCCGGGACTTCTACCTACGAGCAGTACTTC
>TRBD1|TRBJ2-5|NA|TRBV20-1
CSARPHRQGGETQYF
TGCAGTGCTAGACCGCACAGACAGGGTGGAGAGACCCAGTACTTC
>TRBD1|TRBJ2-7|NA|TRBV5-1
CVSVRDRDYEQYF
TGCGTCAGTGTCCGGGACAGGGACTACGAGCAGTACTTC
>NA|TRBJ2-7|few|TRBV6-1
CASSEAPGSGHEQYF
TGTGCCAGCAGTGAAGCCCCCGGCTCAGGACACGAGCAGTACTTC
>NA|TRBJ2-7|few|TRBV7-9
CASSPPSLVRGSNEQYF
TGTGCCAGCAGCCCCCCCTCTCTCGTTCGGGGTAGCAACGAGCAGTACTTC
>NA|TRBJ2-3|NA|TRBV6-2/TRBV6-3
CASRTFRGRRGTDAQYF
TGTGCCAGCAGAACTTTCCGGGGGCGTCGTGGCACAGATGCGCAGTATTTT
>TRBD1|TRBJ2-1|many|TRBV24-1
CATSDPGDRGYNEQFF
TGTGCCACCAGTGATCCGGGGGACAGGGGTTACAATGAGCAGTTCTTC
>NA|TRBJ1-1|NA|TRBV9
CASSVGGARGTEAFF
TGTGCCAGCAGCGTAGGAGGGGCGCGGGGCACTGAAGCTTTCTTT
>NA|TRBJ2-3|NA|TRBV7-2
CASSQQPPDGTDTQYF
TGTGCCAGCAGTCAACAACCGCCGGACGGCACAGATACGCAGTATTTT
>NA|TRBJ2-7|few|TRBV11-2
CASSWVQGAYEQYF
TGTGCCAGCAGCTGGGTACAGGGAGCCTACGAGCAGTACTTC
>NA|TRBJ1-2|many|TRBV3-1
CASSQDRVGYTF
TGTGCCAGCAGCCAAGACAGGGTGGGCTACACCTTC